The rows below give T cell receptor beta chains drawn from one sample of a study of CD8+ T cells in alopecia areata. Repertoires were generated with immunoSEQ multiplex PCR, while TCRdb's copy carries only in-frame clones and drops some. Among about 210,000 clones listed, roughly 56% were seen once. Specimen: CD4+ T cells sorted from blood, collected at week 4, from a patient treated with tofacitinib. Receptor source: a human donor with alopecia areata. Each CDR3 is given with its conserved first and last residue. Each record gives: D gene, J gene, V gene, clone size, CDR3 protein, CDR3 DNA. A D gene is named only where the DNA matches it firmly. Some rows mark clone size as missing; the rest say once, few, many or name a class of expanded clone.

. | TRBJ2-1 | TRBV27 | many | CASSLSLYNGNEQFF | TGTGCCAGCAGTTTAAGTCTGTATAACGGCAATGAGCAGTTCTTC
. | TRBJ2-3 | TRBV2 | . | CASSALAGNTDTQYF | TGTGCCAGCAGTGCTCTGGCGGGGAACACAGATACGCAGTATTTT
TRBD1 | TRBJ1-2 | TRBV4-3 | . | CASSQRQGDGYTF | TGCGCCAGCAGCCAGAGACAGGGGGATGGCTACACCTTC
. | TRBJ2-7 | TRBV6-5 | . | CASSYSYRSSYEQYF | TGTGCCAGCAGTTACTCATACCGGAGCTCCTACGAGCAGTACTTC
TRBD1 | TRBJ1-5 | TRBV28 | few | CASSLATGKHQPQHF | TGTGCCAGCAGTTTGGCGACAGGGAAGCATCAGCCCCAGCATTTT
TRBD1 | TRBJ1-5 | TRBV30 | once | CAWSRGGMGNQPQHF | TGTGCCTGGAGTCGAGGGGGCATGGGCAATCAGCCCCAGCATTTT
TRBD2 | TRBJ2-5 | TRBV29-1 | . | CSVGRVETQYF | TGCAGCGTCGGGAGGGTGGAGACCCAGTACTTC
. | TRBJ2-3 | TRBV27 | . | CASSSSPSTDTQYF | TGTGCCAGCAGTTCATCGCCCAGCACAGATACGCAGTATTTT
TRBD1 | TRBJ1-4 | TRBV29-1 | . | CSVAGTGNREKLFF | TGCAGCGTCGCGGGGACAGGGAATCGTGAAAAACTGTTTTTT
TRBD1 | TRBJ1-6 | TRBV10-3 | . | CAISGQGANSPLHF | TGTGCCATCAGTGGACAGGGGGCCAATTCACCCCTCCACTTT
TRBD2 | TRBJ2-3 | TRBV10-3 | few | CAISPAGTSGVGTDTQYF | TGTGCCATCAGTCCAGCCGGGACTAGCGGGGTGGGGACAGATACGCAGTATTTT
. | TRBJ1-2 | TRBV2 | many | CASSQASYYGYTF | TGTGCCAGCTCTCAGGCTTCCTACTATGGCTACACCTTC
. | TRBJ1-1 | TRBV30 | . | CAWSHPIRANTEAFF | TGTGCCTGGAGTCATCCTATTAGGGCGAACACTGAAGCTTTCTTT
. | TRBJ2-5 | TRBV6-6 | few | CASSYSQETQYF | TGTGCCAGCAGTTACAGTCAAGAGACCCAGTACTTC
. | TRBJ2-1 | TRBV5-1 | few | CASSLVSDNEQFF | TGCGCCAGCAGCTTGGTTAGCGACAATGAGCAGTTCTTC
. | TRBJ1-2 | TRBV29-1 | few | CSVEDLHGDPFYGYTF | TGCAGCGTTGAAGATCTTCATGGGGATCCATTCTATGGCTACACCTTC
TRBD1 | TRBJ1-6 | TRBV7-6 | . | CASSFRQGMGDSPLHF | TGTGCCAGCAGCTTCCGACAGGGAATGGGGGATTCACCCCTCCACTTT
TRBD1 | TRBJ1-6 | TRBV7-2 | few | CASSLQRQGRNSPLHF | TGTGCCAGCAGCCTTCAGAGACAGGGTCGGAATTCACCCCTCCACTTT
. | TRBJ2-7 | TRBV14 | . | CASSPLDSTEQYF | TGTGCCAGCAGCCCCCTGGACAGTACCGAGCAGTACTTC
. | TRBJ2-6 | TRBV4-1 | . | CASSQPGAGKAGANVLTF | TGCGCCAGCAGCCAACCCGGGGCAGGGAAAGCTGGGGCCAACGTCCTGACTTTC
TRBD2 | TRBJ2-7 | TRBV10-3 | many | CAISEGTSGEQYF | TGTGCCATCAGTGAGGGGACTAGTGGCGAGCAGTACTTC
. | TRBJ1-2 | TRBV15 | . | CATSRDELRDGYTF | TGTGCCACCAGCAGAGATGAGTTAAGGGATGGCTACACCTTC
. | TRBJ2-7 | TRBV7-9 | . | CASRLEDYEQYF | TGTGCCAGCAGGTTGGAAGACTACGAGCAGTACTTC
. | TRBJ2-7 | TRBV29-1 | once | CSATVAYEQYF | TGCAGCGCCACAGTAGCCTACGAGCAGTACTTC
TRBD2 | TRBJ2-7 | TRBV29-1 | . | CSVEKWGEGYEQYF | TGCAGCGTTGAAAAATGGGGGGAGGGCTACGAGCAGTACTTC
. | TRBJ2-7 | TRBV7-2 | few | CASSLETTRSYEQYF | TGTGCCAGCAGCTTAGAGACTACTCGCTCCTACGAGCAGTACTTC
TRBD2 | TRBJ2-7 | TRBV29-1 | . | CSVVLAEDLYEQYF | TGCAGCGTGGTACTAGCGGAGGACCTCTACGAGCAGTACTTC
. | TRBJ2-2 | TRBV30 | . | CAYTGTPQYTGELFF | TGTGCCTACACCGGGACCCCCCAGTACACCGGGGAGCTGTTTTTT
. | TRBJ1-5 | TRBV19 | many | CASAGRYSNQPQHF | TGTGCCAGTGCGGGGAGGTATAGCAATCAGCCCCAGCATTTT
. | TRBJ2-5 | TRBV5-6 | . | CASSSPTGPRETQYF | TGTGCCAGCAGCTCCCCCACGGGCCCACGAGAGACCCAGTACTTC
. | TRBJ2-7 | TRBV11-1 | few | CASSFGTSEGVQYF | TGTGCCAGCAGCTTCGGGACATCCGAAGGAGTGCAGTACTTC
. | TRBJ2-7 | TRBV9 | once | CASSVGPLGHTLSYEQYF | TGTGCCAGCAGCGTAGGGCCGTTGGGGCATACGCTCTCCTACGAGCAGTACTTC
. | TRBJ2-7 | TRBV2 | many | CASSEYRNHEQYF | TGTGCCAGCAGTGAGTACAGGAACCACGAGCAGTACTTC
. | TRBJ1-4 | TRBV9 | once | CASSVGRTNEKLFF | TGTGCCAGCAGCGTAGGGCGGACCAATGAAAAACTGTTTTTT
. | TRBJ1-1 | TRBV9 | . | CASHPHNLGTEAFF | TGTGCCAGCCACCCTCACAATCTAGGCACTGAAGCTTTCTTT
. | TRBJ2-1 | TRBV29-1 | few | CSVALRQRNEQFF | TGCAGCGTCGCCCTGAGACAACGCAATGAGCAGTTCTTC
. | TRBJ1-6 | TRBV30 | . | CAWKGVRGNSPLHF | TGTGCCTGGAAAGGTGTCAGGGGAAATTCACCCCTCCACTTT
TRBD2 | TRBJ2-1 | TRBV5-1 | once | CASSLGQRGSSYNEQFF | TGCGCCAGCAGCTTGGGGCAGCGGGGCAGCTCCTACAATGAGCAGTTCTTC
. | TRBJ2-2 | TRBV15 | . | CATSHLDGELFF | TGTGCCACCTCCCATTTGGACGGGGAGCTGTTTTTT
TRBD2 | TRBJ2-1 | TRBV5-1 | . | CASSLLGGANEVHEQFF | TGCGCCAGCAGCTTGCTCGGGGGGGCAAACGAAGTTCATGAGCAGTTCTTC
. | TRBJ1-6 | TRBV30 | . | CAWSPAGGYSPLHF | TGTGCCTGGAGCCCAGCGGGGGGATACTCACCCCTCCACTTT